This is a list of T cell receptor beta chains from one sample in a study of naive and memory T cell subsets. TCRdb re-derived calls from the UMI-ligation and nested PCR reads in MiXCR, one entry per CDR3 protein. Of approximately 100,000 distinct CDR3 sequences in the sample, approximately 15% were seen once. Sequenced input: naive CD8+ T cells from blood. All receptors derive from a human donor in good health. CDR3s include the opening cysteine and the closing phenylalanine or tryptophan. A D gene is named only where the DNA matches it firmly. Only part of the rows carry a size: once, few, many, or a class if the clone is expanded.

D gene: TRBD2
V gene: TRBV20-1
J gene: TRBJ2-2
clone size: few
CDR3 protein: CSARGLAGESNTGELFF
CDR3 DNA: TGCAGTGCTAGGGGACTAGCGGGAGAATCGAACACCGGGGAGCTGTTTTTT

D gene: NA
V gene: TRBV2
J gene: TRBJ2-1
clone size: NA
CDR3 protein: CATAPPPGHEQFF
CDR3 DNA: TGTGCCACCGCTCCGCCCCCGGGGCATGAGCAGTTCTTC

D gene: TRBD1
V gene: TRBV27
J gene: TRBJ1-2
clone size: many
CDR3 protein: CASSGQGGGYTF
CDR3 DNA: TGTGCCAGCAGTGGACAGGGGGGTGGCTACACCTTC

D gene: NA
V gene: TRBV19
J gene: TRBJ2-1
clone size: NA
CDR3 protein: CASSIGPGTDNEQFF
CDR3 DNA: TGTGCCAGTAGTATCGGCCCGGGGACGGACAATGAGCAGTTCTTC

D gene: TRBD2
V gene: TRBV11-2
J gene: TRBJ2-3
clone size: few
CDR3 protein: CASSPSGGAKDTQYF
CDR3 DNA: TGTGCCAGCAGCCCAAGCGGGGGGGCGAAAGATACGCAGTATTTT

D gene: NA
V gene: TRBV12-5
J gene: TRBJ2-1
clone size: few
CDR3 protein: CASGLWGNEQFF
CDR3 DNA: TGTGCTAGTGGTTTGTGGGGCAATGAGCAGTTCTTC

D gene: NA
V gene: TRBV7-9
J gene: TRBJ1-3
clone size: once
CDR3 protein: CASSLGPTSGNTIYF
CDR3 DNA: TGTGCCAGCAGCTTAGGGCCGACCTCTGGAAACACCATATATTTT

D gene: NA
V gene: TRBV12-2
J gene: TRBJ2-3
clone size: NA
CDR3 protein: CARAPSGGAADTQYF
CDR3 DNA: TGTGCAAGGGCCCCTAGCGGGGGGGCGGCAGATACGCAGTATTTT

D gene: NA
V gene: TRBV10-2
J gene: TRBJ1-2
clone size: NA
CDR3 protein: CATLLPGNYGYTF
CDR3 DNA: TGCGCCACCCTTCTCCCGGGTAACTATGGCTACACCTTC

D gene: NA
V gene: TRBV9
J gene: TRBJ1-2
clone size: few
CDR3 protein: CASSVQGYGYTF
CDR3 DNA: TGTGCCAGCAGCGTACAGGGATATGGCTACACCTTC

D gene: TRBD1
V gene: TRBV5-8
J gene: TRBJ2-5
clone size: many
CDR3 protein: CASSVPETGDRETQYF
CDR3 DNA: TGTGCCAGCAGCGTACCGGAGACAGGGGATCGCGAGACCCAGTACTTC

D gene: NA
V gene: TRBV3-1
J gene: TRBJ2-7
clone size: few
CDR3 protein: CASRSNQDKTYEQYF
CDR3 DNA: TGTGCCAGCAGATCCAATCAGGACAAAACCTACGAGCAGTACTTC

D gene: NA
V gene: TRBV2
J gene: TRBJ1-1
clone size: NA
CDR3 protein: CASSDGGRITEAFF
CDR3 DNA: TGTGCCAGCAGTGACGGGGGGCGTATCACTGAAGCTTTCTTT

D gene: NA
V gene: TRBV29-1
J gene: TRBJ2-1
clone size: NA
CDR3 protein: CSVDVDFTYNEQFF
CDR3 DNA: TGCAGCGTTGATGTAGACTTTACCTACAATGAGCAGTTCTTC

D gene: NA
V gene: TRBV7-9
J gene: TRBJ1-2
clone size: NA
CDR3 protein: CASSLVGNNRWGYTF
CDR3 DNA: TGTGCCAGCAGCTTAGTAGGGAACAATCGGTGGGGCTACACCTTC

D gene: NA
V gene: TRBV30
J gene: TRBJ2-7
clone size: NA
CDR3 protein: CAWGGLGLSLEQYF
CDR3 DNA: TGTGCCTGGGGCGGTTTGGGACTCTCTCTCGAGCAGTACTTC

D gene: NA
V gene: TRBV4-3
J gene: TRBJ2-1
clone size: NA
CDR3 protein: CASSQLDSSYNEQFF
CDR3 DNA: TGCGCCAGCAGTCAGTTGGACAGCTCCTACAATGAGCAGTTCTTC

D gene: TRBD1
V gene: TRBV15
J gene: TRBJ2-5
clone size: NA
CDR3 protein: CATSSRTGEETQYF
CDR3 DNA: TGTGCCACCAGCTCACGGACAGGGGAAGAGACCCAGTACTTC

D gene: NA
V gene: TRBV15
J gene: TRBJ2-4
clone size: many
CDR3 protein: CATTLSLNKNIQYF
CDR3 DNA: TGTGCCACCACGTTGTCCCTCAACAAAAACATTCAGTACTTC

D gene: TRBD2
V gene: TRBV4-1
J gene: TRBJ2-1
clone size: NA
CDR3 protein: CASSQELAGGSYNEQFF
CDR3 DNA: TGCGCCAGCAGCCAAGAACTAGCGGGCGGCTCCTACAATGAGCAGTTCTTC

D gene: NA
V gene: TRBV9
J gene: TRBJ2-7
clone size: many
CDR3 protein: CASSVATGYEQYF
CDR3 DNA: TGTGCCAGCAGCGTAGCCACGGGTTACGAGCAGTACTTC

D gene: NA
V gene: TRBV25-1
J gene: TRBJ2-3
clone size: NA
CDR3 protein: CASSGWRTDTQYF
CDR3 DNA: TGTGCCAGCAGTGGCTGGCGCACAGATACGCAGTATTTT

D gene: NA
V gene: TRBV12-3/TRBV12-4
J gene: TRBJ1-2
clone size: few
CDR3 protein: CASSPPSMGAGGYTF
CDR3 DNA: TGTGCCAGCAGTCCCCCTTCAATGGGCGCCGGGGGCTACACCTTC

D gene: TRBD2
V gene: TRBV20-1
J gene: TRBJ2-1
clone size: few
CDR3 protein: CSARSTSGAYNEQFF
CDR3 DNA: TGCAGTGCAAGATCCACTAGCGGGGCTTACAATGAGCAGTTCTTC

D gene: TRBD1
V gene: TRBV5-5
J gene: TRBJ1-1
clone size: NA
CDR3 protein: CASSKDRGWAEAFF
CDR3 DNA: TGTGCCAGCAGCAAGGACAGGGGTTGGGCTGAAGCTTTCTTT

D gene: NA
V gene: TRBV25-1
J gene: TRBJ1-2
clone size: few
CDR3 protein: CASGGEGHYGYTF
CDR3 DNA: TGTGCCAGCGGGGGGGAGGGGCACTATGGCTACACCTTC

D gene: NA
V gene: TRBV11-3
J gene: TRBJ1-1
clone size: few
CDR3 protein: CASSSMSEAFF
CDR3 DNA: TGTGCCAGCAGCTCGATGTCTGAAGCTTTCTTT

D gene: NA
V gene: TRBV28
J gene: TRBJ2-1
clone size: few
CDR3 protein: CASSLIGTVFGDEQFF
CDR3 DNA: TGTGCCAGCAGTTTGATCGGGACGGTTTTCGGGGATGAGCAGTTCTTC

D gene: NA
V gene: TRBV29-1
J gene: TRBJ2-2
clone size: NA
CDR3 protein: CSVEHRERAGELFF
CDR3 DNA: TGCAGCGTTGAGCATAGGGAACGCGCCGGGGAGCTGTTTTTT